A single sample is the source of the 14 T cell receptor beta chains below, sequenced in a study of cytomegalovirus exposure and HLA in healthy donors. PCR used 60 Vbeta primers and 13 Jbeta primers. Data came from immunoSEQ multiplex PCR; TCRdb stores just in-frame clones and leaves some out. Among about 160,000 clones listed, approximately 85% were seen once. Sequencing was performed on PBMCs. The origin of the receptors is a man in his fifties or sixties in good health and CMV-seropositive.

V is TRBV7-2 and J is TRBJ2-5; TRBD2 matches 13 bases. V shed 5 bases and J 6 bases; nucleotides not matched to a gene: 6. This CDR3 contains 15 residues. The germline gives CDR1 SGHTA, CDR2 FQGNSA. The CDR3 region is CASSLRTSGGQTQYF. The DNA of the CDR3 is TGTGCCAGCAGCCTCCGGACTAGCGGGGGACAGACCCAGTACTTC.

V is TRBV2 and J is TRBJ2-7; a weak D match, TRBD2 (6 bases). The CDR3 has 14 amino acids. Trimming removed 6 bases at V and 1 base at J, with 13 bases between. Germline V lookup: CDR1 SNHLY, CDR2 FYNNEI. CDR3 protein: CASSPPGSSYEQYF. The CDR3 DNA reads TGTGCCAGCAGCCCCCCCGGGAGTTCCTACGAGCAGTACTTC.

V is TRBV28 and J is TRBJ2-7; maybe TRBD2 (5 bases). The V gene's germline CDR1 is MDHEN and CDR2 SYDVKM. This CDR3 spans 12 amino acids. V gave up 6 bases and J gave up 6 bases, with 12 bases separating them. As DNA, the CDR3 is TGTGCCAGCAGAACCGAAGAGGGCGAGCAGTACTTC. Translated, it gives CASRTEEGEQYF.

This clone occurred once. Other DNA sequences within the sample encode an identical CDR3. V and J are TRBV19 and TRBJ2-1; the D is unclear. Germline CDR1 and CDR2: LNHDA and SQIVND (reference sequence). The V end lost 9 bases, the J end lost 9 bases, and 30 bases lay between the germline ends. The length of the CDR3 is 17 residues. The CDR3 region has the DNA TGTGCCAGCGATTTTGGTTTGTCGCCCGCCCCTCCCGGTGAGCAGTTCTTC. Protein sequence: CASDFGLSPAPPGEQFF.

The rearrangement uses TRBV5-4 and TRBJ2-5; 7 bases line up with TRBD2. There are 15 residues in the CDR3. Germline V gene data show CDR1 as SGHNT and CDR2 as YYREEE (reference sequence). With 0 bases clipped from V and 3 bases from J, the junction kept 5 bases outside the gene matches. CDR3 bases: TGTGCCAGCAGCTTGGCCGGGGGGTACGAAGAGACCCAGTACTTC. This encodes CASSLAGGYEETQYF.

V is TRBV6-6 and J is TRBJ1-5, with 9 bases matching TRBD1. CDR1 is MNHNY, CDR2 SVGAGI, per germline (reference sequence). The CDR3 extends over 16 amino acids. V shed 6 bases, J shed 2 bases, and the junction held 8 bases outside the gene matches. CDR3 region: CASRLQGADGNQPQHF. CDR3 nucleotides: TGTGCCAGCAGGCTACAGGGGGCAGATGGCAATCAGCCCCAGCATTTT.

CDR3: CASSQSRGQNEKLFF. CDR3 DNA sequence: TGCGCCAGCAGCCAAAGCAGGGGTCAGAATGAAAAACTGTTTTTT. The chain couples TRBV4-1 to TRBJ1-4, with a weak D call TRBD1 (6 bases). The CDR3 consists of 15 residues. Between the trimmed V and J ends, which lost 2 bases and 5 bases, there was a span of 12 bases. Per the germline V gene, CDR1 is MGHRA and CDR2 is YSYEKL.

The V call is TRBV15, the J call TRBJ2-7, with D hard to call. V dropped 2 bases and J dropped 3 bases, with 5 bases sitting between them. Germline V lookup: CDR1 LNHNV, CDR2 YYDKDF (reference sequence). The CDR3 loop spans 12 amino acids. The CDR3 loop is CATSRPFYEQYF. As DNA, the CDR3 is TGTGCCACCAGCAGACCCTTCTACGAGCAGTACTTC.

This sequence joins TRBV15 and TRBJ2-5; TRBD1 agrees at 8 bases. The CDR3 is 17 residues long. After removal of 0 bases from V and 5 bases from J, the junction contained 11 bases not matched to a gene. Per the germline V gene, CDR1 is LNHNV and CDR2 is YYDKDF (reference sequence). The CDR3 nucleotides read TGTGCCACCAGCAGAGATAGGGGCAGGGGGCAAGAGGAGACCCAGTACTTC. It yields the protein CATSRDRGRGQEETQYF.

The chain employs TRBV7-3 and TRBJ1-2, with D unclear. Germline V gene data show CDR1 as SGHTA and CDR2 as FQGTGA. Trimming stripped 4 bases from V and 1 base from J, with 16 bases between. The CDR3 has 16 residues. The CDR3 coding sequence is TGTGCCAGCAGCTCTTCCCCCACAGAGAATAACTATGGCTACACCTTC. Translated: CASSSSPTENNYGYTF.

This chain connects TRBV2 to TRBJ1-1, with D tentatively TRBD1 (6 bases). Trimming left V 4 bases short and J 5 bases short, with 11 bases between. Germline CDR1 reads SNHLY; CDR2 reads FYNNEI. This CDR3 is built from 13 residues. This CDR3 is CASSASQGTEAFF. The CDR3 DNA reads as TGTGCCAGCAGTGCCTCACAGGGAACTGAAGCTTTCTTT.

This clone was seen only a few times. In DNA, the CDR3 is TGTGCCACCAGCAGAGGAGACGACTACACAGATACGCAGTATTTT. Translated, it gives CATSRGDDYTDTQYF. The chain carries TRBV15 and TRBJ2-3, with a tentative D call TRBD2 (5 bases). With 1 base removed from V and 2 bases from J, the gap between germline ends came to 10 bases. CDR3 size: 15 residues. Germline V CDR1 and CDR2: LNHNV, YYDKDF (reference sequence).

The chain carries TRBV5-8 and TRBJ2-7; tentative D call: TRBD1 (5 bases). Germline V gene lookup returns CDR1 SGHTS and CDR2 YDEGEE. The CDR3 loop spans 14 amino acids. V was shortened by 0 bases and J by 2 bases, with 9 bases between the two germline ends. The CDR3 loop is CASSLAETAYEQYF. CDR3 sequence (DNA): TGTGCCAGCAGCTTGGCCGAGACAGCCTACGAGCAGTACTTC.

This rearrangement joins TRBV19 to TRBJ2-1; D gene ambiguous. The V gene's germline CDR1 is LNHDA and CDR2 SQIVND (reference sequence). CDR3 length: 14 amino acids. Between the trimmed V and J ends, which lost 2 bases and 4 bases, there was a span of 9 bases. CDR3 coding DNA: TGTGCCAGTAGTATAACCTATAGATACAATGAGCAGTTCTTC. Residues: CASSITYRYNEQFF. Variable domain in full (rest from reference TRBV19 and TRBJ2-1): DGGITQSPKYLFRKEGQNVTLSCEQNLNHDAMYWYRQDPGQGLRLIYYSQIVNDFQKGDIAEGYSVSREKKESFPLTVTSAQKNPTAFYLCASSITYRYNEQFFGPGTRLTVL.